These 8 T cell receptor beta chains were sequenced from one sample in a study of cytomegalovirus exposure and HLA in healthy donors. Assay used: immunoSEQ multiplex PCR; TCRdb lists only in-frame clones, some missing. The repertoire includes tens of thousands of clones, roughly 93% of them detected once, and 2% to 2.5% sits in the top ten. The sequenced sample consisted of PBMCs. The source of these receptors is a woman aged 18-35 years in good health and CMV-seronegative.

This clone was seen a single time. The rearrangement joins TRBV5-6 to TRBJ1-1; D might be TRBD1 (5 bases). Germline values: CDR1 SGHDT, CDR2 YYEEEE. V was clipped by 4 bases and J by 5 bases, with 12 bases between them. The CDR3 sequence is 13 residues long. As DNA, the CDR3 is TGTGCCAGCAGCGCGCAGGGAGGTACTGAAGCTTTCTTT. Translated: CASSAQGGTEAFF.

The chain joins TRBV27 to TRBJ2-5; D is ambiguous. Trimming pared 2 bases from V and 5 bases from J, leaving 12 bases between. Germline CDR1 reads MNHEY; CDR2 reads SMNVEV (reference sequence). CDR3 size: 14 residues. The CDR3 DNA sequence: TGTGCCAGCAGTTTAGCAATGGGCCGGGAGACCCAGTACTTC. Its translation is CASSLAMGRETQYF.

This chain links TRBV2 with TRBJ1-6, with D possibly matching TRBD1 (5 bases). Germline assignment: CDR1 SNHLY and CDR2 FYNNEI. The length of the CDR3 is 14 residues. The V gene lost 4 bases and the J gene lost 7 bases, with 11 bases spanning the gap. The CDR3 protein is CASSVPGNNSPLHF. For the CDR3, the DNA is TGTGCCAGCAGTGTTCCAGGGAACAATTCACCCCTCCACTTT.

CDR3 coding DNA: TGTGCCAGTGGGGGGGGACCGCTGTTCTATGGCTACACCTTC. Protein sequence: CASGGGPLFYGYTF. The chain has TRBV28 and TRBJ1-2, with a tentative D call TRBD1 (5 bases). The CDR3 has 14 amino acids. V lost 9 bases and J 4 bases, leaving 18 bases between the germline ends. Germline V gives CDR1 MDHEN, CDR2 SYDVKM.

This clone appeared a single time. V and J are TRBV29-1 and TRBJ2-1; TRBD1 agrees at 10 bases. V dropped 1 base and J dropped 4; count of bases not matched to a gene: 7. The length of the CDR3 is 16 residues. Looked up from germline, CDR1 is SQVTM and CDR2 is ANQGSEA. CDR3 loop: CSVEARPGQGYNEQFF. The CDR3 nucleotides are TGCAGCGTTGAAGCACGTCCGGGACAGGGGTACAATGAGCAGTTCTTC.

The chain combines TRBV5-1 with TRBJ2-1; D unresolved. V gave up 1 base and J gave up 7 bases, with 3 bases separating them. The CDR3 totals 11 residues. Looked up from germline, CDR1 is SGHRS and CDR2 is YFSETQ. The CDR3 reads CASSLINEQFF. CDR3 sequence (DNA): TGCGCCAGCAGCTTGATAAATGAGCAGTTCTTC.

The V and J genes are TRBV10-2 and TRBJ2-7; the match to TRBD2 covers 10 bases. Unmatched junction bases numbered 7, after V lost 5 bases and J lost 3 bases. Germline CDR1 WSHSY, CDR2 SAAADI. This CDR3 contains 15 residues. The CDR3 reads CASSHGTSVNYEQYF. In DNA form, the CDR3 reads TGCGCCAGCAGTCACGGGACTAGCGTAAACTACGAGCAGTACTTC.

The chain combines TRBV27 with TRBJ2-5, with TRBD1 matching 8 bases. This CDR3 spans 11 amino acids. V lost 6 bases and J lost 9; bases outside the gene matches: 3. CDR1 and CDR2 (germline): MNHEY, SMNVEV (reference sequence). The CDR3 region is CASRSQGAQYF. CDR3 DNA sequence: TGTGCCAGCAGATCACAGGGGGCCCAGTACTTC.